These 5 T cell receptor beta chains came from one sample sequenced in a study of cytotoxic CD8 clonotypes in ibrutinib-treated CLL. Clones were sequenced by immunoSEQ multiplex PCR, and TCRdb holds only the in-frame ones, with some missing. The sample has about 35,000 clones, 65% to 75% seen once; the top ten hold about a sixth. Sequenced material: PBMCs, taken at disease progression, from a patient treated with ibrutinib. The receptors come from a human donor with chronic lymphocytic leukemia.

As regards this clone: The junction departs from the called germline gene at one end, perhaps through a read error. The chain carries TRBV7-9 and TRBJ1-2, with a tentative D call TRBD1 (5 bases). Germline CDR1 SEHNR, CDR2 FQNEAQ (reference sequence). The CDR3 totals 13 residues. The CDR3 DNA is TGTGCCAGCAGATTAGGGACGGTGGATGGCTACACCTTC. Translation: CASRLGTVDGYTF.

This clone ranks as medium-sized (0.01 to 0.1%). The chain employs TRBV10-2 and TRBJ2-5; the D gene is possibly TRBD2 (5 bases). This CDR3 region has 15 residues. V lost 5 bases, J lost 4 bases, and 17 bases lay in between. CDR1 and CDR2 (germline): WSHSY, SAAADI. The CDR3 coding sequence is TGCGCCAGCAGTAAGGTTAGCGTGGTTGGAGAGACCCAGTACTTC. Protein sequence: CASSKVSVVGETQYF.

As to this clone: Other DNA sequences in this sample translate to the same CDR3. V usage is TRBV19 and J usage is TRBJ2-3; D unclear. CDR1 is LNHDA and CDR2 is SQIVND in the germline V gene (reference sequence). This CDR3 comprises 13 residues. V lost 0 bases and J lost 5, with 6 bases in between. CDR3 sequence (DNA): TGTGCCAGTAGTATAGATCAAGGAGATACGCAGTATTTT. Translation: CASSIDQGDTQYF.

The sample holds a few counts of this clone. The CDR3, as DNA: TGTGCCAGCAGCACGGAGTGGGGGGCATACGAGCAGTACTTC. Translating it yields CASSTEWGAYEQYF. This chain connects TRBV7-6 to TRBJ2-7; D assignment may be TRBD1 or TRBD2 (6 bases each). Germline loops: CDR1 SGHVS, CDR2 FNYEAQ. The V end was cut by 5 bases, the J end by 4 bases, with 15 bases between. The CDR3 spans 14 residues.

In its sample, this clone ranks as large (0.1 to 1%). This sequence joins TRBV27 and TRBJ2-1; D perhaps matches TRBD2 (6 bases). This CDR3 has 14 amino acids. Germline-derived CDR1 and CDR2 are MNHEY and SMNVEV (reference sequence). The V and J ends lost 8 bases and 8 bases respectively, with 19 bases between them. This chain's CDR3 is CASSKGLVGYEQFF. In DNA form, the CDR3 reads TGTGCCAGCTCTAAGGGACTTGTAGGCTATGAGCAGTTCTTC.